The present entry profiles one T cell receptor (beta chain) with its context. This receptor's antigen is unknown. No base-level quality is on record; no much larger clone is a single base apart. Systemically healthy Caucasian individuals from Russia, 39 in total and aged roughly 6 to 95 years, were included as donors. About 9.6 milliliters of peripheral blood were collected from each donor into EDTA-treated Vacutainer tubes. Ficoll-Paque density-gradient centrifugation was used to isolate PBMCs, with at least 6 million obtained per sample. Total RNA was extracted from PBMCs with Trizol reagent, with at least 5 micrograms obtained per sample. For every donor, flow cytometry on a PBMC aliquot measured the percentage of naive CD45RAhigh/CD27high T cells. Library method: 5' RACE. Reads for this sample came from an Illumina HiSeq 2500. The second PCR ran for about 7 to 11 cycles and used a J-beta primer mix along with a sample-barcoded 5' primer. Each TCR beta cDNA molecule received a unique molecular identifier from a template-switch 5' adaptor carrying 12 random nucleotides. Each sample yielded at least 3 million CDR3-containing paired-end reads. First-strand cDNA was synthesized from all RNA with the Mint cDNA synthesis kit, primed by a TRBC-specific oligonucleotide. Following uracil-DNA glycosylase treatment, all cDNA underwent a first 18-cycle PCR with the universal primers M1SS and BC2_uni_R. Processing in the source paper ran as follows. Normalization of each sample was performed by random selection of 1 million high-quality reads, each carrying a distinct molecular identifier. Instead of being binned into consensus sequences, reads with shared molecular identifiers were discarded. MiTCR, set to a Q25 quality threshold and the strictest error-elimination algorithm, was used for CDR3 identification, clonotype clustering and error correction. A nonparametric unseen species model with Euler transformation was used to estimate a lower bound on total TCR beta diversity. TCRdb reworked the public reads: Q25 trimming with fastp, MiXCR clone assembly, productive beta chains retained. For every CDR3 protein sequence, its rows merge into one entry that carries the most common genes and DNA. The V and J calls here are based on TCRdb, not the publication. For this sample there are about 830,000 distinct CDR3 sequences; 62% appear just once. The leading ten clones occupy roughly 25% of the sample.

These data are taken from a study of blood T cells in healthy people across ages (dated by TCRdb to 2013 to 2016). The study in broad terms: In model experiments, template switching captured roughly one uniquely barcoded TCR beta cDNA molecule for every two T cells. Age-related changes in TCR beta repertoire diversity were measured in the study by deep sequencing normalized with unique cDNA molecular identifiers. The donors were divided into four age groups: young (average approximately 15 years), middle-aged (about 39), aged (approximately 59) and long-lived (about 80). Donors of different ages were randomly distributed across sequencing lanes to avoid experimental bias. Two additional independent replicas of 1 million unique cDNA reads from the same blood draw were analyzed for two donors (one aged 18 to 30 and one aged 80 or older). General study outcomes and caveats: Because donor CMV infection status was unknown, age-related changes in expanded clonotypes were potentially confounded. The percentage of naive T cells measured by flow cytometry correlated strongly with observed TCR beta diversity. Estimates of total diversity based on one million sequenced T cells were regarded as lower bounds and as underestimates. Since profiling was done on bulk unsorted PBMCs, naive and antigen-experienced compartments could not be conclusively compared. Observed TCR beta diversity per million T cells fell roughly linearly with age, and a significant reduction was already apparent by age about 38. Compared with the aged group, more naive CD4+ T cells, fewer expanded clones and increased TCR diversity were shown by the long-lived group, suggesting age selection.

The CDR3 goes from the cysteine to the phenylalanine over 11 residues. Only the CDR3 portion is preserved as DNA: 33 bases, with reading frame beginning at the first base. Trimming takes 10 bases from V and 5 bases from J, and the germline ends sit 11 bases apart. The germline V gene yields MDHEN for CDR1 and SYDVKM for CDR2. The V and J segments used are TRBV28 and TRBJ1-2; no D gene call is confident. Source material: blood. This clonotype was obtained from a man between 25 and 39 years old in good health. The CDR3 reads CAISIGYGYTF. The nucleotide sequence reads as follows: TGTGCCATCTCAATCGGTTATGGCTACACCTTC.